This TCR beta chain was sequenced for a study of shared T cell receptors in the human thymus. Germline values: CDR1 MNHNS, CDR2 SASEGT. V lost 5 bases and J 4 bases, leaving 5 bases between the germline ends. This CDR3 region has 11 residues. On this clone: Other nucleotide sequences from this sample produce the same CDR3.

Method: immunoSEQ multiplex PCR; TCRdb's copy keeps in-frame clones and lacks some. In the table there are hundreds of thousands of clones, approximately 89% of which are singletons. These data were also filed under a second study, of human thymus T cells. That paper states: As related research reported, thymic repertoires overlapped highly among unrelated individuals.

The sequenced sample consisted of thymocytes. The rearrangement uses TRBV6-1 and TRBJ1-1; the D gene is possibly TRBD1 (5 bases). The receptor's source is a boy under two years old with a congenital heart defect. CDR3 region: CASSRGTEAFF. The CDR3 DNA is TGTGCCAGCAGTAGGGGCACTGAAGCTTTCTTT.